This TCR beta chain emerged from a study of blood T cells in healthy people across ages. Findings and limits, study-wide: Across the age range, TCR beta diversity per million T cells fell in a roughly linear way.

This clonotype appeared a few times. The antigen is not known. Primed by a sample-barcoded 5' primer and a J-beta primer mix, a second PCR proceeded for 7 to 11 cycles. One entry per CDR3 protein results from TCRdb running MiXCR on the 5' RACE reads. The data show approximately 400,000 distinct CDR3 sequences, with approximately 51% seen just once and around 53% held by the top ten. PBMCs numbering at least 6 million were isolated per sample. Samples each had at least 5 micrograms of total RNA extracted. The sample taken for sequencing was blood. This TCR derives from a man aged 55-75 years in good health.

The CDR3 DNA sequence: TGTGCCAGCAGCACAGGGCTTGGGAATTCACCCCTCCACTTT. Translating it yields CASSTGLGNSPLHF. V gene TRBV7-2 combines with J gene TRBJ1-6; tentatively, D is TRBD1 (6 bases). CDR3 length equals 14 residues. V was pared by 5 bases and J by 7 bases, with 12 bases between. Germline V lookup: CDR1 SGHTA, CDR2 FQGNSA.